A single sample is the source of the 9 T cell receptor beta chains below, sequenced in a study of blood T cell repertoires in COVID-19 (dated by TCRdb to about 2020). The method behind the library was the immunoSEQ multiplex PCR assay. As stored in TCRdb, this immuneACCESS dataset retains in-frame rearrangements with V and J assigned. A fraction of the clones does not appear; measured against another copy, unresolved V genes explain less than half of the discrepancy, and the remainder lacks a known reason. Counted in this sample were under 350,000 clones; roughly 90% of them appeared once. The ten largest make up 6.8% of the sample. Sequencing was carried out using peripheral blood. These receptors were obtained from a young woman with COVID-19, enrolled during active disease.

This clone is a singleton in its sample. V is TRBV5-1 and J is TRBJ1-4; D might be TRBD1 (6 bases). The length of the CDR3 is 15 residues. The V gene lost 2 bases and the J gene lost 4 bases, with 12 bases spanning the gap. The germline CDR1 and CDR2 sequences are SGHRS and YFSETQ. CDR3 residues: CASSLYGTHNEKLFF. CDR3 bases: TGCGCCAGCAGCTTATACGGGACACATAATGAAAAACTGTTTTTT. Drawing the rest from reference TRBV5-1 and TRBJ1-4, the complete variable domain is KAGVTQTPRYLIKTRGQQVTLSCSPISGHRSVSWYQQTPGQGLQFLFEYFSETQRNKGNFPGRFSGRQFSNSRSEMNVSTLELGDSALYLCASSLYGTHNEKLFFGSGTQLSVL.

The chain couples TRBV7-3 to TRBJ2-5; possibly TRBD1 for D (7 bases). The CDR3 runs 15 residues. Between the trimmed V and J ends, which lost 5 bases and 2 bases, there was a span of 15 bases. Per germline, CDR1 SGHTA and CDR2 FQGTGA. The CDR3 nucleotides are TGTGCCAGCAGCCAGTTCGGGGGACAGCAAGAGACCCAGTACTTC. This translates into CASSQFGGQQETQYF. Together with reference TRBV7-3 and TRBJ2-5, the CDR3 gives the full variable domain: GAGVSQTPSNKVTEKGKYVELRCDPISGHTALYWYRQSLGQGPEFLIYFQGTGAADDSGLPNDRFFAVRPEGSVSTLKIQRTERGDSAVYLCASSQFGGQQETQYFGPGTRLLVL.

Here the CDR3 reads CASSYSSPSTDTQYF. The CDR3 nucleotides are TGCGCCAGCAGCTACAGCAGTCCCAGCACAGATACGCAGTATTTT. The chain combines TRBV5-1 with TRBJ2-3; no clear D gene. The V gene lost 3 bases and the J gene lost 0 bases, with 11 bases spanning the gap. CDR1 SGHRS and CDR2 YFSETQ come from the germline V gene. This CDR3 comprises 15 residues.

This clone was seen a handful of times. The V and J genes are TRBV12-3 or TRBV12-4 and TRBJ2-1; 10 nucleotides align to TRBD2. Germline trimming cut 2 bases from V and 9 bases from J; bases unmatched to any gene: 1. This CDR3 is 13 amino acids long. This CDR3 is CASSLLAGVEQFF. The CDR3 nucleotides read TGTGCCAGCAGTTTACTAGCGGGAGTTGAGCAGTTCTTC.

The J gene is TRBJ2-2, the V gene TRBV7-2; D may be TRBD1 (5 bases). Trimming stripped 5 bases from V and 0 bases from J, with 7 bases between. The germline gives CDR1 SGHTA, CDR2 FQGNSA. The CDR3 is 14 amino acids. The CDR3 DNA reads TGTGCCAGCAGCCGGACATCGAACACCGGGGAGCTGTTTTTT. This encodes CASSRTSNTGELFF.

The V call is TRBV2, the J call TRBJ1-4; 8 nucleotides align to TRBD1. The V gene's germline CDR1 is SNHLY and CDR2 FYNNEI. The ends lost 3 bases at V and 8 bases at J; junction bases unmatched: 11. The CDR3 runs 16 residues. This CDR3 reads CASSDWGRTGLEKLFF. For the CDR3, the DNA is TGTGCCAGCAGTGATTGGGGTCGGACAGGGCTGGAAAAACTGTTTTTT. The variable domain in full, completed from reference TRBV2 and TRBJ1-4, reads EPEVTQTPSHQVTQMGQEVILRCVPISNHLYFYWYRQILGQKVEFLVSFYNNEISEKSEIFDDQFSVERPDGSNFTLKIRSTKLEDSAMYFCASSDWGRTGLEKLFFGSGTQLSVL.

This clone was recorded once. This chain uses TRBV7-9 with TRBJ1-1, with D tentatively TRBD1 (6 bases). This CDR3 contains 17 residues. Trimming removed 5 bases at V and 0 bases at J, with 19 bases between. Germline values: CDR1 SEHNR, CDR2 FQNEAQ (reference sequence). CDR3 amino acids: CASSESLFAGVNTEAFF. CDR3 sequence (DNA): TGTGCCAGCAGCGAGAGCCTCTTCGCAGGGGTGAACACTGAAGCTTTCTTT. Full variable domain (rest looked up from reference TRBV7-9 and TRBJ1-1): DTGVSQNPRHKITKRGQNVTFRCDPISEHNRLYWYRQTLGQGPEFLTYFQNEAQLEKSRLLSDRFSAERPKGSFSTLEIQRTEQGDSAMYLCASSESLFAGVNTEAFFGQGTRLTVV.

The CDR3 sequence: CASTWGHKSNQPQHF. CDR3 bases: TGTGCCAGTACCTGGGGACATAAAAGCAATCAGCCCCAGCATTTT. J is TRBJ1-5 and V is TRBV19; maybe TRBD1 (6 bases). CDR3 length equals 15 residues. Germline lookup yields CDR1 LNHDA and CDR2 SQIVND (reference sequence). Trimming stripped 7 bases from V and 1 base from J, with 14 bases between.

This sequence joins TRBV27 and TRBJ1-5; D is possibly TRBD1 (6 bases). This CDR3 comprises 14 residues. V lost 5 bases to trimming and J lost 3 bases, with 11 bases between them. The germline CDR1 and CDR2 sequences are MNHEY and SMNVEV (reference sequence). In DNA form, the CDR3 reads TGTGCCAGCAGTCTTACAGGGCCCAATCAGCCCCAGCATTTT. Translation gives CASSLTGPNQPQHF.